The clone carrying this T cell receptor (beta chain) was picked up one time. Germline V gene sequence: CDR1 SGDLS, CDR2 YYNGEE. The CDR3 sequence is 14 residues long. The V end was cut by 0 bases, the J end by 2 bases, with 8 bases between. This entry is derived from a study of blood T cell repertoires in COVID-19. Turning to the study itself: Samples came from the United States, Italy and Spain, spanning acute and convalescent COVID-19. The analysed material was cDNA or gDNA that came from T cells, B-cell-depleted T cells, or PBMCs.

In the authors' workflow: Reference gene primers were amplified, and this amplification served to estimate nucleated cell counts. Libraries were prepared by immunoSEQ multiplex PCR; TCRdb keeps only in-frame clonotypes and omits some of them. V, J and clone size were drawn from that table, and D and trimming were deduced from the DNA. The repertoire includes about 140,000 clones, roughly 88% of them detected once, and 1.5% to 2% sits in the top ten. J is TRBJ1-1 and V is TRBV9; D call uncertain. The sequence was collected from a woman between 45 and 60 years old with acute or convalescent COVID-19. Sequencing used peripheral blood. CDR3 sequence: CASSVEIENTEAFF. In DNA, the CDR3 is TGTGCCAGCAGCGTAGAAATAGAAAACACTGAAGCTTTCTTT.